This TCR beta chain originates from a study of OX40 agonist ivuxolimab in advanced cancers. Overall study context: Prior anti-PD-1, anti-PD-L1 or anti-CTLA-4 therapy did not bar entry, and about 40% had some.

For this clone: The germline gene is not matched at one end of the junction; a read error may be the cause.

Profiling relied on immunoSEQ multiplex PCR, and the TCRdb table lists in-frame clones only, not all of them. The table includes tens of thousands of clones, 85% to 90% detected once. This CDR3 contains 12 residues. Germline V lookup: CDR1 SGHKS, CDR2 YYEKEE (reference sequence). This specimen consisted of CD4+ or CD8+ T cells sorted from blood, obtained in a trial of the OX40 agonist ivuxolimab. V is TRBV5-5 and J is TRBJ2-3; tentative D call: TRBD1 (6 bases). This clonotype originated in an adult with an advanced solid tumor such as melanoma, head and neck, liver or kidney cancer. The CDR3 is CASSLGTETQYF. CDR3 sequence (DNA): TGTGCCAGCAGCTTGGGGACAGAGACGCAGTATTTT.